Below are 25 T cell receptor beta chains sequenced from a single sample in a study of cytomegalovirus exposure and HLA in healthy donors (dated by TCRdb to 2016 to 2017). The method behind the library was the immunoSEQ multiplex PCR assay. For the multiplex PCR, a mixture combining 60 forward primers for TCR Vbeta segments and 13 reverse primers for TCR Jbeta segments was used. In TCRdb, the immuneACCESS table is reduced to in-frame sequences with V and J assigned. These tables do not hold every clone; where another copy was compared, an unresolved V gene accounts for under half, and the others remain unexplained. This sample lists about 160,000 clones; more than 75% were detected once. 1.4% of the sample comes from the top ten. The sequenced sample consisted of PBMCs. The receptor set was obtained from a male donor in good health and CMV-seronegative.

The CDR3 region is CASSFGPRGYNEQFF. The CDR3 nucleotides are TGTGCCAGCAGCTTTGGCCCCAGGGGATACAATGAGCAGTTCTTC. V gene TRBV11-2 combines with J gene TRBJ2-1, with D possibly TRBD1 on 6 matching bases. The ends were cut back, 3 bases at V and 4 bases at J, with 13 bases in the middle. This CDR3 has 15 residues. Germline CDR1 and CDR2: SGHAT and FQNNGV.

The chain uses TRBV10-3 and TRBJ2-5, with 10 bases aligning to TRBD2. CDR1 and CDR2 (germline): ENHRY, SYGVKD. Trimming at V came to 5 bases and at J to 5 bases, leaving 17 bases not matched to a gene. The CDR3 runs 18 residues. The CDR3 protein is CAISRRPLLAGVGETQYF. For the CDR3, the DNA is TGTGCCATCAGTCGACGCCCCCTTCTAGCGGGAGTGGGTGAGACCCAGTACTTC.

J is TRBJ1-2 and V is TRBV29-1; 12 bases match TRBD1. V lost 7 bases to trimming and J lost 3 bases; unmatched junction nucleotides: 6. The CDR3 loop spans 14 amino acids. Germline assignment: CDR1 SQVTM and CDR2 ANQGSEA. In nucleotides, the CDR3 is TGCAGCGCCGGGACAGGGGGCGAGGACTATGGCTACACCTTC. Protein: CSAGTGGEDYGYTF.

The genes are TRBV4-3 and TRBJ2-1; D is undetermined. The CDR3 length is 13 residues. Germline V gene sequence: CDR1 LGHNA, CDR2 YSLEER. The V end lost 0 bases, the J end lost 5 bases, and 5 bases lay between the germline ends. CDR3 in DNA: TGCGCCAGCAGCCAAGATCTAGACAATGAGCAGTTCTTC. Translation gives CASSQDLDNEQFF.

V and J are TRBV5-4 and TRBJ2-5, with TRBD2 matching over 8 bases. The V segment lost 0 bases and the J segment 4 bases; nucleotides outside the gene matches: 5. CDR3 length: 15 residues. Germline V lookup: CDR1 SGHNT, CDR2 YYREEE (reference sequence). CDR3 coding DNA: TGTGCCAGCAGCTTGGCCGGGGGGGAATTAGAGACCCAGTACTTC. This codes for CASSLAGGELETQYF. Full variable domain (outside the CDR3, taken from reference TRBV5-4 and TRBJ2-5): ETGVTQSPTHLIKTRGQQVTLRCSSQSGHNTVSWYQQALGQGPQFIFQYYREEENGRGNFPPRFSGLQFPNYSSELNVNALELDDSALYLCASSLAGGELETQYFGPGTRLLVL.

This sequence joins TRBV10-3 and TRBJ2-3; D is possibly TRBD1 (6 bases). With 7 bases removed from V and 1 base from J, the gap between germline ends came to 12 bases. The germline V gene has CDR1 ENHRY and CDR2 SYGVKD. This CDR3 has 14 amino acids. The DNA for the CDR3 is TGTGCCATCATGAGGGACACTCGCACAGATACGCAGTATTTT. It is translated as CAIMRDTRTDTQYF.

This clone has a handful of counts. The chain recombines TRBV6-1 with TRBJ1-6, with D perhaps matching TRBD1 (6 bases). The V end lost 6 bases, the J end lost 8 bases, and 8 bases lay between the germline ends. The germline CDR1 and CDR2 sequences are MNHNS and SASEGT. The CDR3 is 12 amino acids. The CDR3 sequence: CASRDSYSPLHF. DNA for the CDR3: TGTGCCAGCAGGGACAGCTATTCACCCCTCCACTTT.

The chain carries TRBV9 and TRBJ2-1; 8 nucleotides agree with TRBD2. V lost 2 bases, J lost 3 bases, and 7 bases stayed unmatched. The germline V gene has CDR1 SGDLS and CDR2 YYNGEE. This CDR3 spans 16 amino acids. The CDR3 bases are TGTGCCAGCAGCGTTTCCGGACTAGCTTACTACAATGAGCAGTTCTTC. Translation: CASSVSGLAYYNEQFF.

The DNA for the CDR3 is TGCAGCGTTTCGGGACAGCACGACGCTGAAGCTTTCTTT. Translated: CSVSGQHDAEAFF. The chain combines TRBV29-1 with TRBJ1-1; 7 nucleotides agree with TRBD1. This CDR3 spans 13 amino acids. Germline V gene sequence: CDR1 SQVTM, CDR2 ANQGSEA. V shed 5 bases, J shed 6 bases, and the junction held 9 bases outside the gene matches.

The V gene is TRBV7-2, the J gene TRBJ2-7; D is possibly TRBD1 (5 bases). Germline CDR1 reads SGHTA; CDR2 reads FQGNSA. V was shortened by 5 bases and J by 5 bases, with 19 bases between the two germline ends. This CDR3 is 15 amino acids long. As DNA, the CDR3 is TGTGCCAGCAGCGTCCATCTAGGGGTTGTGAACGAGCAGTACTTC. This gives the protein CASSVHLGVVNEQYF.

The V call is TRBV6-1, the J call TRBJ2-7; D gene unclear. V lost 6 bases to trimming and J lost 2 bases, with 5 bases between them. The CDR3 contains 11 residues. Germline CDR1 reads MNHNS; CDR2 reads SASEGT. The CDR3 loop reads CASSPAYEQYF. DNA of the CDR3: TGTGCCAGCAGCCCCGCCTACGAGCAGTACTTC.

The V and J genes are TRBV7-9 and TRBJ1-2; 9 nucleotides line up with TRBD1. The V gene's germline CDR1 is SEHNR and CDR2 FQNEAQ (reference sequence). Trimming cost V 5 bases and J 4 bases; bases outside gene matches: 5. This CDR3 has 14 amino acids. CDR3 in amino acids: CASSQTGGGYGYTF. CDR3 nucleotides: TGTGCCAGCAGCCAAACAGGGGGCGGCTATGGCTACACCTTC.

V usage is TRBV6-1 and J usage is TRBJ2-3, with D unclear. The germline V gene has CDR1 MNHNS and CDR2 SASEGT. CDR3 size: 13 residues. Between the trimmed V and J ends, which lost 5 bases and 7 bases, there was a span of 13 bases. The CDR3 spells CASSSLDDYTQYF. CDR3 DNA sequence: TGTGCCAGCAGTTCTCTAGATGACTATACGCAGTATTTT.

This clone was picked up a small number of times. CDR3: CASRGGTGRNPYEQYF. CDR3 nucleotides: TGTGCCAGCAGGGGGGGGACAGGGAGAAACCCCTACGAGCAGTACTTC. J is TRBJ2-7 and V is TRBV28; 9 bases align to TRBD1. The CDR3 extends over 16 amino acids. The germline V gene has CDR1 MDHEN and CDR2 SYDVKM. J gave up 2 bases and V 6 bases, and 11 bases lay outside the gene matches.

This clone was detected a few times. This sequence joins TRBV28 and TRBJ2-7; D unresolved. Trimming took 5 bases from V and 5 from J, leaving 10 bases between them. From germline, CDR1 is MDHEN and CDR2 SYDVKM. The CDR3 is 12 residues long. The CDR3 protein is CASSPLGDEQYF. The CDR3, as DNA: TGTGCCAGCAGTCCCCTCGGAGACGAGCAGTACTTC.

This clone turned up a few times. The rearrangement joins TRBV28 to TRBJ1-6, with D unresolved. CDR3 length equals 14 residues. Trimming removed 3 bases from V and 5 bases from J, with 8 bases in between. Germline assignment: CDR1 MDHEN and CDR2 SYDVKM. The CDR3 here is CASSLHQDNSPLHF. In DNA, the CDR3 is TGTGCCAGCAGTTTGCATCAGGATAATTCACCCCTCCACTTT.

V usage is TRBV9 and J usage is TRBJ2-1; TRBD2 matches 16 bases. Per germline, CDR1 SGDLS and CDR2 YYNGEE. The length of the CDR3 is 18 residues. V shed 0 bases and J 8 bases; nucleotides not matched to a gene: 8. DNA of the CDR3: TGTGCCAGCAGCGTAGTCCCGGGACTAGCGGGGGGGCTCGATGAGCAGTTCTTC. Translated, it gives CASSVVPGLAGGLDEQFF.

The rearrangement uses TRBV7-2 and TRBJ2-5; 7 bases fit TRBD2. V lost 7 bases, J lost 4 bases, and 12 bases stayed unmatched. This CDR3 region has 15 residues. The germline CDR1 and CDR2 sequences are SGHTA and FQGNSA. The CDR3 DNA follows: TGTGCCAGCACCCCCCTACGCGGGAGTGGAGAGACCCAGTACTTC. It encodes CASTPLRGSGETQYF.

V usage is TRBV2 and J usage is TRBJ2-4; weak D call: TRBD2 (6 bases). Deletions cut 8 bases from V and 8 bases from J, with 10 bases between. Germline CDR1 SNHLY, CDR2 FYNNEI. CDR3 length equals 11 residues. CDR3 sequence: CASLARDIQYF. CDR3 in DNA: TGTGCCAGCCTAGCGAGGGACATTCAGTACTTC.

The CDR3 protein is CASSWTEQYF. The CDR3 coding sequence is TGCGCCAGCAGCTGGACAGAACAGTACTTC. The chain combines TRBV5-1 with TRBJ2-7; D is possibly TRBD1 (6 bases). The CDR3 has 10 residues. The V gene lost 3 bases and the J gene lost 10 bases, with 8 bases spanning the gap. Per germline, CDR1 SGHRS and CDR2 YFSETQ.

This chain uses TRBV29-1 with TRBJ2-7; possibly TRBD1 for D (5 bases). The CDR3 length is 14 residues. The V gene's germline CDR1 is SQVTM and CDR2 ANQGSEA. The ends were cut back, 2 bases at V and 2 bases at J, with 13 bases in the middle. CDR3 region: CSVESGNHPYEQYF. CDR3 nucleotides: TGCAGCGTTGAATCAGGGAATCACCCCTACGAGCAGTACTTC.

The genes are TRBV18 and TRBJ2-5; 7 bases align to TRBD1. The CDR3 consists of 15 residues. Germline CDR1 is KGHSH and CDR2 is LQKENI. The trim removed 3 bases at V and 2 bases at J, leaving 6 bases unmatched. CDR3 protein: CASSPNRGKQETQYF. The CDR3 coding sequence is TGTGCCAGCTCACCTAACAGGGGTAAACAAGAGACCCAGTACTTC.

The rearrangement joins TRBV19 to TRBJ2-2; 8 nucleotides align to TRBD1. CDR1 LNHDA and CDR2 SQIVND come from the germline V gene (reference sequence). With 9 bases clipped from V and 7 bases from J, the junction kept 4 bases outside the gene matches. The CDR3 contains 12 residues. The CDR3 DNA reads TGTGCCAGCGGGGACAGGTTCGGGGAGCTGTTTTTT. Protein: CASGDRFGELFF. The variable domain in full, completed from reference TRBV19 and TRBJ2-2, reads DGGITQSPKYLFRKEGQNVTLSCEQNLNHDAMYWYRQDPGQGLRLIYYSQIVNDFQKGDIAEGYSVSREKKESFPLTVTSAQKNPTAFYLCASGDRFGELFFGEGSRLTVL.

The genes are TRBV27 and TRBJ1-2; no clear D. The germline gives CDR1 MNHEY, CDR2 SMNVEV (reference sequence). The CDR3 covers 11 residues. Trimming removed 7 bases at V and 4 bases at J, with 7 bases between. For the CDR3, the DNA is TGTGCCAGCAACTATAGCTATGGCTACACCTTC. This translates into CASNYSYGYTF.

The CDR3 region has the DNA TGCGCCAGCAGCTGGACCTCGACAGGGGCCGGGGAGCTGTTTTTT. This gives the protein CASSWTSTGAGELFF. This chain joins TRBV5-1 and TRBJ2-2; 8 bases match TRBD1. Looked up from germline, CDR1 is SGHRS and CDR2 is YFSETQ. J lost 6 bases, V lost 3 bases, and 7 bases had no gene match. This CDR3 has 15 amino acids.